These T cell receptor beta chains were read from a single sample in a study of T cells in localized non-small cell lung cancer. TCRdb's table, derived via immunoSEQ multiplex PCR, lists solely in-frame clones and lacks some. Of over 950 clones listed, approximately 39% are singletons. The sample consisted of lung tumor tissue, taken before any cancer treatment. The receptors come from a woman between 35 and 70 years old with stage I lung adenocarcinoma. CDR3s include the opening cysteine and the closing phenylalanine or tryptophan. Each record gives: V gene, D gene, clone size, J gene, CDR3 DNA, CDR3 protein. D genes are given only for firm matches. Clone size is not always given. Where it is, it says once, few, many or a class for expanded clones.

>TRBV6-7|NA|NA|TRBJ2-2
TGTGCCAGTGGGTCGGGGCTGACCGGGGAGCTGTTTTTT
CASGSGLTGELFF
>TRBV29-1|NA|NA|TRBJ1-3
TGCAGCGTTGAGGAGGGAGGTGGAAACACCATATATTTT
CSVEEGGGNTIYF
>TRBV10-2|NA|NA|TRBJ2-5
TGCGCCAGCAGTGAGTCCGGGGGCGGGGAGACCCAGTACTTC
CASSESGGGETQYF
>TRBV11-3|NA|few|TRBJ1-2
TGTGCCAGCAGCCAAGCGCTGGGCGGGTCAGGAGGCTACACCTTC
CASSQALGGSGGYTF
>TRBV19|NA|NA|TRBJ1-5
TGTGCCCCCCTCCGGTTCGATCAGCCCCAGCATTTT
CAPLRFDQPQHF
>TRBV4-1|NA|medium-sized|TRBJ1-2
TGCGCCAGCAGCCAAGATCGCACAGGGTACGGCTACACCTTC
CASSQDRTGYGYTF
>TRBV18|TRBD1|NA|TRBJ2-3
TGTGCCAGCTCTTGGGGACAGGGGGCGAAAGATACGCAGTATTTT
CASSWGQGAKDTQYF
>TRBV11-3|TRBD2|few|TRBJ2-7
TGTGCCAGCAGCCGAGGACTAGCGGGGGGCTACGAGCAGTACTTC
CASSRGLAGGYEQYF
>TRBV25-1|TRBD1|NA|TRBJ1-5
TGTGCCAGCAATGAAACCGGGACAGGGGTCAATCAGCCCCAGCATTTT
CASNETGTGVNQPQHF
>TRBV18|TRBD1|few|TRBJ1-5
TGTGCCAGCTCACCACCGCAGGGGGACCAGCATTTT
CASSPPQGDQHF
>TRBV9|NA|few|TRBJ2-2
TGTGCCAGCAGGCAGGTCACCGCGAACACCGGGGAGCTGTTTTTT
CASRQVTANTGELFF
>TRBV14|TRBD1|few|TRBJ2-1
TGTGCCAGCAGCGGTCGGGACAGGCCGAGCTCCTACAATGAGCAGTTCTTC
CASSGRDRPSSYNEQFF
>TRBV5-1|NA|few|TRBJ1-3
TGCGCCAGCAGCTTGGATTTGCAGTCCTCTGGAAACACCATATATTTT
CASSLDLQSSGNTIYF
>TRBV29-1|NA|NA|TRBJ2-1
TGCAGCGTTGAAGATCCCCTCGGGGCGCAGTTCTTC
CSVEDPLGAQFF
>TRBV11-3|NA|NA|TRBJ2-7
TGTGCCAGCAGCTTGGAGGGTAGGCGAAATAATAGGCAGTACTTC
CASSLEGRRNNRQYF
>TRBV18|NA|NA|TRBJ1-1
TGTGCCAGCTCACCCCTCAGAGCTGAAGCTTTCTTT
CASSPLRAEAFF
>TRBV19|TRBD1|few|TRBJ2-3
TGTGCCAGTACTACTATGGACAGGGGCCCAGATACGCAGTATTTT
CASTTMDRGPDTQYF
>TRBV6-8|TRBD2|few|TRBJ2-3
TGTGCCAGCAGCCCCACTAGCGGGGGAGCAGATACGCAGTATTTT
CASSPTSGGADTQYF
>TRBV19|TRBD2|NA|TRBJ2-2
TGTGCCAGTAGTATAGTAGAAGGACTAGTAAACACCGGGGAGCTGTTTTTT
CASSIVEGLVNTGELFF
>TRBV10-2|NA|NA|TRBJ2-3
TGCGCCAGCAGTGAGTCGCACGGAGATACGCAGTATTTT
CASSESHGDTQYF
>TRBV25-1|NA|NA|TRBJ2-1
TGTGCCAGCAGTGAATACTGGGAGAGGCAGTTCTTC
CASSEYWERQFF
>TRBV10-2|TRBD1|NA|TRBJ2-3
TGCGCCAGCGGGACAGGTGGTGTAGATACGCAGTATTTT
CASGTGGVDTQYF
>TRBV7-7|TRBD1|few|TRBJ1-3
TGTGCCAGCAGCCTAGGTCACAGGGGTGGGAACACCATATATTTT
CASSLGHRGGNTIYF
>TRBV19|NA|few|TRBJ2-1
TGTGCCAGTAAAAGAGACTCCTCCTACAATGAGCAGTTCTTC
CASKRDSSYNEQFF
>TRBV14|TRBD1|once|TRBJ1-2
TGTGCCAGCAGCCAAGCAGGGGGCGCGGGTGGCTACACCTTC
CASSQAGGAGGYTF
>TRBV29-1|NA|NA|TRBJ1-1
TGCAGCGTCCGAAGGGAGGGAGTAGCTGAAGCTTTCTTT
CSVRREGVAEAFF
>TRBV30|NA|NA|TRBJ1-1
TGTGCCTGGAGCTTCATCGAGCTCTACGGGGTCACTGAAGCTTTCTTT
CAWSFIELYGVTEAFF
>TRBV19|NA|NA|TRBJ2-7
TGTGCCAGTAGTATAAACGCCGCGGGAAACGAGCAGTACTTC
CASSINAAGNEQYF
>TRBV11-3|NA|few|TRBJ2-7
TGTGCCAGCAGCTTAGAGTTCAACGTAGGCTACGAGCAGTACTTC
CASSLEFNVGYEQYF
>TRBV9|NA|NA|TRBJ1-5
TGTGCCAGCAAGAGGTCCCGCAATCAGTCCCAGCATTTT
CASKRSRNQSQHF
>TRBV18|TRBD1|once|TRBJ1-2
TGTGCCAGCTCACCGGAACAGGGGAGGAATGGCTACACCTTC
CASSPEQGRNGYTF
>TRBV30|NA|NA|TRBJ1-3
TGTGCCTGGAGTGTCGACTGGGGGTCTGGAAACACCATATATTTT
CAWSVDWGSGNTIYF
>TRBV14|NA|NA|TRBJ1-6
TGTGCCAGCAGCCAGGGGGGATCCTATAATTCACCCCTCCACTTT
CASSQGGSYNSPLHF
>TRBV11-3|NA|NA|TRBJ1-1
TGTGCCAGCAGCCCGACCGACAGGAGCACTGAAGCTTTCTTT
CASSPTDRSTEAFF
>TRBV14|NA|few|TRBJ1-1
TGTGCCAGCAGGGCACCGACCGACGTTCCGAACACTGAAGCTTTCTTT
CASRAPTDVPNTEAFF
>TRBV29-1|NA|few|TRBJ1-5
TGCAGCGTCAGGGAGCCGGGAGGCAATCAGCCCCAGCATTTT
CSVREPGGNQPQHF
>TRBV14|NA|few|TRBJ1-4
TGTGCCAGCAGCCAGGGGAGTGGTGAAAAACTGTTTTTT
CASSQGSGEKLFF
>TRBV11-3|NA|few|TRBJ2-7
TGTGCCAGCAGTCGTCCCCGGGGCGGCAGTGAGTACGAGCAGTACTTC
CASSRPRGGSEYEQYF